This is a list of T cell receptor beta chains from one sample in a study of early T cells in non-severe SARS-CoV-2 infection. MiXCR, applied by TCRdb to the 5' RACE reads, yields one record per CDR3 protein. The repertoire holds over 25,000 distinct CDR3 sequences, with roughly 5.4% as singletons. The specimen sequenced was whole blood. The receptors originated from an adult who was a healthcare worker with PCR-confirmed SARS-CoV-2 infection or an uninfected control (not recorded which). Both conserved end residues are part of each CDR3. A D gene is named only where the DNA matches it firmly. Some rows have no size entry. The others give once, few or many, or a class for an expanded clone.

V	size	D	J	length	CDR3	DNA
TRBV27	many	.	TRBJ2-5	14	CASSPGDHKETQYF	TGTGCCAGCAGCCCCGGAGATCACAAAGAGACCCAGTACTTC
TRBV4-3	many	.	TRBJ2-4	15	CASSPASGLKNIQYF	TGCGCCAGCAGTCCCGCGTCGGGCTTAAAAAACATTCAGTACTTC
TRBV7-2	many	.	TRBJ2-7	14	CASSFPGASYEQYF	TGTGCCAGCAGCTTCCCCGGCGCCTCCTACGAGCAGTACTTC
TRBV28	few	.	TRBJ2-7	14	CASSFGTLDYEQYF	TGTGCCAGCAGTTTCGGGACGCTAGACTACGAGCAGTACTTC
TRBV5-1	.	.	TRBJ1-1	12	CASSLVGTEAFF	TGCGCCAGCAGCTTGGTTGGAACTGAAGCTTTCTTT
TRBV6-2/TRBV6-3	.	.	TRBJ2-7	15	CASRSWTSLSYEQYF	TGTGCCAGCAGAAGCTGGACATCACTTTCCTACGAGCAGTACTTC
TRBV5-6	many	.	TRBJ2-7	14	CASSLGQETYEQYF	TGTGCCAGCAGCTTGGGACAGGAAACCTACGAGCAGTACTTC
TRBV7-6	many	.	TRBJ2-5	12	CASSLAEETQYF	TGTGCCAGCAGCTTAGCGGAAGAGACCCAGTACTTC
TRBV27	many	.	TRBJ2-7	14	CASSLVPDTLEQYF	TGTGCCAGCAGTTTAGTGCCAGATACCCTCGAGCAGTACTTC
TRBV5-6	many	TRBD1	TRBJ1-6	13	CASSHRGASPLHF	TGTGCCAGCAGCCACAGGGGGGCTTCACCCCTCCACTTT
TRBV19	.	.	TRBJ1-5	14	CASSMREVGQPQHF	TGTGCCAGTAGTATGAGGGAAGTTGGTCAGCCCCAGCATTTT
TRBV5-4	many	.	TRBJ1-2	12	CASSLAGEGYTF	TGTGCCAGCAGCCTGGCCGGAGAAGGCTACACCTTC
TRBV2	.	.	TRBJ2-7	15	CASSVFSGSSYEQYF	TGTGCCAGCAGTGTCTTTTCCGGGAGCTCCTACGAGCAGTACTTC
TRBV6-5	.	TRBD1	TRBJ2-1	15	CASSPGTGATDEQFF	TGTGCCAGCAGTCCCGGGACAGGGGCTACCGATGAGCAGTTCTTC
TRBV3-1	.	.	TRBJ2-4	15	CASSQDDGPKNIQYF	TGTGCCAGCAGCCAAGATGACGGACCTAAAAACATTCAGTACTTC
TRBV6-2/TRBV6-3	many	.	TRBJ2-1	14	CASLAEGTDNEQFF	TGTGCCAGCCTCGCGGAGGGGACGGACAATGAGCAGTTCTTC
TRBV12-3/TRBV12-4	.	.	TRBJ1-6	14	CASSLETRNSPLHF	TGTGCCAGCAGTTTAGAGACAAGAAATTCACCCCTCCACTTT
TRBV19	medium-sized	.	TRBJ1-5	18	CASSFGPSGFTSNQPQHF	TGTGCCAGTAGTTTTGGGCCGAGCGGGTTCACTAGCAATCAGCCCCAGCATTTT
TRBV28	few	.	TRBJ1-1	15	CASSPTRIGSTEAFF	TGTGCCAGCAGCCCCACAAGGATAGGGAGCACTGAAGCTTTCTTT
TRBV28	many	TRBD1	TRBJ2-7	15	CASSIRTGDRYEQYF	TGTGCCAGCAGTATCCGGACAGGGGACCGCTACGAGCAGTACTTC
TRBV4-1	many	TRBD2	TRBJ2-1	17	CASSQEEGSGIYNEQFF	TGCGCCAGCAGCCAAGAAGAAGGTAGCGGGATATACAATGAGCAGTTCTTC
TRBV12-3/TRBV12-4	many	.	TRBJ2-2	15	CASSPGGGNTGELFF	TGTGCCAGCAGTCCAGGGGGAGGGAACACCGGGGAGCTGTTTTTT